Listed below are T cell receptor beta chains from one sample, sequenced in a study of regulatory T cells in long-lasting Graves disease. Each CDR3 protein is one row after TCRdb ran MiXCR on the multiplex PCR reads. The sample consists of 450,000 to 600,000 distinct CDR3 sequences, roughly 13% of them appearing once. This sample was also put to use in a study of T cells in Graves' hyperthyroidism and ophthalmopathy.

The sample here was peripheral blood mononuclear cells (PBMCs), taken at new diagnosis, from a patient treated with antithyroid drugs. These receptors all stem from a young man with Graves disease. CDR3s include the opening cysteine and the closing phenylalanine or tryptophan. Clone size is not always given. Where it is, it says once, few, many or a class for expanded clones.

v_call	clone_size	j_call	cdr3_aa
TRBV25-1	-	TRBJ1-6	CASSVGGPNNSPLHF
TRBV11-2	few	TRBJ1-4	CASSLAPGIAEKLFF
TRBV20-1	many	TRBJ1-1	CSGGGLTEAFF
TRBV27	-	TRBJ2-4	CASSQTGNIQYF
TRBV7-8	few	TRBJ1-5	CASGPGTGYNQPQHF
TRBV29-1	few	TRBJ1-5	CSRQGNQPQHF
TRBV2	-	TRBJ2-7	CASSGLAGGSFYEQYF
TRBV10-2	few	TRBJ2-1	CASSPDYPPYEQFF
TRBV29-1	many	TRBJ2-7	CSAEVRRGSYEQYF
TRBV11-2	many	TRBJ2-7	CASSQPGGTALNF
TRBV6-2/TRBV6-3	many	TRBJ2-3	CASSSDGYTDTQYF
TRBV9	-	TRBJ2-1	CASSPPRGTAVDEQFF
TRBV15	few	TRBJ1-6	CATSRVRSSPLHF
TRBV18	-	TRBJ1-2	CASSQGEARGYTF
TRBV6-2/TRBV6-3	few	TRBJ1-3	CAGSYSIWGRNTIYF
TRBV29-1	many	TRBJ2-1	CSVDRAGVYDEQFF
TRBV7-9	many	TRBJ1-2	CASSRIKVASGYTF
TRBV12-3/TRBV12-4	-	TRBJ2-1	CASSSTFEGNEQFF
TRBV10-3	-	TRBJ2-7	CAINSPTTYEQYF
TRBV27	few	TRBJ2-7	CASSPSGTGIYEQYF
TRBV5-6	once	TRBJ1-2	CASSYQGDGYTF
TRBV29-1	many	TRBJ2-1	CSARSGSFNEQFF
TRBV2	-	TRBJ1-6	CASTYRDGSPLHF
TRBV27	few	TRBJ2-6	CASRSVLAGANVLTF
TRBV6-1	-	TRBJ2-2	CASLGLAANTGELFF
TRBV30	-	TRBJ2-3	CAWSKTSGGTDTQYF
TRBV5-1	many	TRBJ2-7	CASSLGYRGSYEQYF
TRBV12-3/TRBV12-4	many	TRBJ2-7	CASSSGAGANYEQYF
TRBV6-5	-	TRBJ2-3	CASSYSGGWQGATDTQYF
TRBV20-1	many	TRBJ2-6	CSARDDRAGANVLTF
TRBV19	-	TRBJ1-1	CASSVPGTLHTEAFF
TRBV7-9	-	TRBJ1-1	CASSLLGWENTEAFF
TRBV12-5	few	TRBJ1-4	CASGLVWIRFSCNEKLFF
TRBV20-1	many	TRBJ2-3	CSASFSGIPTDTQYF
TRBV20-1	few	TRBJ2-1	CSAGVRLRGLYEQFF
TRBV6-4	-	TRBJ2-1	CASSDGRTGSNEQFF
TRBV20-1	few	TRBJ1-5	CSAMGEFHQPQHF
TRBV7-8	-	TRBJ2-2	CASSTGQGATTTGELFF
TRBV6-1	-	TRBJ2-1	CASCDGSFYNEQFF
TRBV15	-	TRBJ2-7	CATSKQGKDYEQYF
TRBV27	many	TRBJ2-1	CASSQISGTYNEQFF
TRBV6-1	many	TRBJ2-1	CASSDPGLAVNEQFF